The 5 T cell receptor beta chains given below trace back to one sample, sequenced in a study of persistence of HIV-infected CD4 T cells. The antigens for these receptors are not known. Cells were stimulated nonspecifically with anti-CD3/anti-CD28 magnetic beads. Sorting of responding CD4+ T cells relied on upregulated CD40 ligand together with CD69. The immunoSEQ assay was version 4, run in survey mode. Sequencing was performed with immunoSEQ multiplex PCR; in TCRdb, only in-frame clones are kept and a portion is missing. The sample lists 43,000 or so clones, more than 80% occurring once. Sample: CD4+ T cells sorted from PBMCs after roughly 18-hour stimulation, taken from a patient who received antiretroviral therapy. The receptor source for this set is an adult man with HIV who was CMV-seropositive.

The CDR3 sequence is CASSPWYPPNQPQHF. The CDR3 DNA sequence: TGTGCCAGTAGTCCCTGGTATCCCCCCAATCAGCCCCAGCATTTT. V gene TRBV19 combines with J gene TRBJ1-5; D not certain. Germline CDR1 reads LNHDA; CDR2 reads SQIVND (reference sequence). V was clipped by 5 bases and J by 3 bases, with 14 bases between them. The CDR3 length is 15 residues.

The chain links TRBV5-1 to TRBJ2-2; no definite D call. The V gene's germline CDR1 is SGHRS and CDR2 YFSETQ. The V end lost 3 bases, the J end lost 3 bases, and 3 bases lay between the germline ends. The CDR3 spans 12 residues. DNA for the CDR3: TGCGCCAGCAGCTCCTACACCGGGGAGCTGTTTTTT. This encodes CASSSYTGELFF.

The chain has TRBV18 and TRBJ1-5; D is perhaps TRBD1 (6 bases). Germline V CDR1 and CDR2: KGHSH, LQKENI. This CDR3 has 16 amino acids. Trimming removed 6 bases from V and 1 base from J, with 16 bases in between. The CDR3 spells CASSPLGGESNQPQHF. Here the CDR3 DNA reads TGTGCCAGCTCGCCCTTAGGGGGGGAAAGCAATCAGCCCCAGCATTTT.

The chain joins TRBV20-1 to TRBJ1-1; D not certain. With 2 bases removed from V and 4 bases from J, the gap between germline ends came to 2 bases. The CDR3 extends over 10 amino acids. The germline gives CDR1 DFQATT, CDR2 SNEGSKA (reference sequence). The CDR3: CSARPTEAFF. The CDR3 nucleotides are TGCAGTGCTAGACCCACTGAAGCTTTCTTT.

The chain couples TRBV4-2 to TRBJ1-1; perhaps TRBD1 as D (6 bases). Per germline, CDR1 LGHNA and CDR2 YNFKEQ. Trimming stripped 0 bases from V and 1 base from J, with 9 bases between. This CDR3 region has 15 residues. CDR3 sequence (DNA): TGTGCCAGCAGCCAAGACGGACAGCCGAACACTGAAGCTTTCTTT. Protein product: CASSQDGQPNTEAFF.